The 3 T cell receptor beta chains presented below share a single source sample, sequenced in a study of T cell responses to AZD1222 COVID-19 vaccine. Profiled with immunoSEQ multiplex PCR; TCRdb holds only in-frame clones, not every one. The sample has 140,000 to 150,000 clones, 91% seen once. The sequences come from peripheral blood, collected on day 0 of AZD1222 vaccination. The receptors stem from an adult in good health.

V and J are TRBV5-5 and TRBJ2-1; perhaps TRBD2 as D (6 bases). The germline CDR1 and CDR2 sequences are SGHKS and YYEKEE (reference sequence). Between the trimmed V and J ends, which lost 2 bases and 0 bases, there was a span of 9 bases. The CDR3 is 15 amino acids. CDR3 amino acids: CASSFGGSSYNEQFF. The DNA for the CDR3 is TGTGCCAGCAGCTTTGGAGGGAGCTCCTACAATGAGCAGTTCTTC.

This chain joins TRBV6-2 or TRBV6-3 and TRBJ2-7, with D tentatively TRBD1 (6 bases). Per germline, CDR1 MNHEY and CDR2 SVGEGT. CDR3 length: 15 residues. V lost 4 bases to trimming and J lost 5 bases, with 18 bases between them. This CDR3 reads CASSSPLDRRHEQYF. CDR3 bases: TGTGCCAGCAGTTCACCCCTCGACAGGAGACACGAGCAGTACTTC.

This clone showed up just a few times. The rearrangement links TRBV7-3 to TRBJ2-2, with 8 bases that match TRBD2. The CDR3 contains 16 residues. Germline CDR1 reads SGHTA; CDR2 reads FQGTGA. The V gene end was trimmed by 3 bases and the J gene end by 5 bases; junction bases not matched to a gene: 8. CDR3 sequence (DNA): TGTGCCAGCAGCTTTGGGAGCGGGGGAGGGACCGGGGAGCTGTTTTTT. Translating it yields CASSFGSGGGTGELFF.